This T cell receptor (beta chain) was documented in a study of shared clonotypes between healthy human individuals (TCRdb year 2020). At the level of the whole study: A couple of women and a few men aged 18 to 49 years were included in the cohort. For each donor, CD4 naive and CD4 memory were each given three plates, CD8 naive was given two plates, and CD8 memory was given one plate. Each donor's leukapheresis produced roughly between about 0.8 and 8.9 billion PBMCs. The study deeply sequenced blood TCR repertoires of about 5 healthy adults to estimate repertoire size and the extent of clonotype sharing between individuals. To increase sequencing depth and limit assay-specific biases, TCR repertoire library preparation and sequencing were carried out by different laboratories using diverse techniques.

Using the deep immunoSEQ assay, TCR CDR3 regions were amplified from genomic DNA by multiplex PCR. Genomic DNA extracted from each cell subset was distributed evenly over all wells of several immunoSEQ 96-well plates, and each plate served as one replicate. For sorted subsets, around 200 ng genomic DNA, equal to tens of thousands of T cell genomes, was loaded into each replicate PCR. Purified libraries were measured with a Qubit 3.0 fluorometer, size-checked on a Bioanalyzer 2100, and measured again with the KAPA Library Quantification kit. Every immunoSEQ 96-well plate was sequenced on a dedicated single-read 150-cycle Illumina NextSeq 550 flow cell. The original pipeline was this. Because the immunoSEQ output held only junctional sequences and lacked quality scores, the filtering could not match the filtering applied to full-length reads. Sequences were annotated with PyIR, a Python wrapper for IgBLAST v1.9, using IMGT germline references to assign V/J genes and CDR3. Any read was removed if the V/J assignment was weak (E-value above 1e-6), the CDR3 was missing, or the read contained stop codons, out-of-frame junctions, or ambiguous translated residues. V3J clonotypes were defined by identical inferred V gene, J gene, and CDR3 amino acid sequence. Percentage overlap between repertoires was calculated by dividing the number of shared unique clonotypes by the size of the smaller repertoire. RTK rarefaction, the Chao1 estimator, and Recon v2.1 estimates of unobserved clonotypes were used to assess repertoire richness. For all TCRbeta clonotypes obtained by the gDNA method from a few donors, generation probabilities were computed with OLGA. What TCRdb holds here is the immuneACCESS table cut down to in-frame rearrangements. Part of the clones is not present; checked against another copy, under half of the missing clones reflect an unresolved V gene, and the others are unexplained. V and J calls and clone size are given by that table; D and trimming were obtained from the DNA. For this sample there are approximately 330,000 clones; roughly 70% appear just once. Together, the top ten hold about 9.4% of the sample.

The donors were healthy, HIV-negative adults with no recently reported acute infections or vaccinations. Only Caucasian adults living in Nashville, Tennessee, USA were represented among the donors. CD4+ T cells were enriched through magnetic negative selection, after which naive cells were positively selected on CD45RA and the remaining negative fraction served as the memory subset. Blood was collected by leukapheresis, and PBMCs were isolated by Ficoll-Histopaque density gradient centrifugation and then cryopreserved in liquid nitrogen vapor phase. Purity and quantity of every magnetically sorted T cell population were checked by analytical flow cytometry. Each sorted fraction had its genomic DNA isolated and then quantified by UV absorbance on a Nanodrop 2000c. V gives up 5 bases and J gives up 6 bases, and the segment between their germline ends measures 11 bases. Taken from cysteine to phenylalanine, the CDR3 has 13 residues. The only DNA kept is the CDR3, 39 bases in frame from the first base. In the germline V gene, CDR1 corresponds to SGHVS and CDR2 to FNYEAQ.

Beyond this particular receptor, the publication reports: Sampling was limited to blood, and TCR repertoires in tissue likely differ from TCR repertoires in blood. Compared with non-shared clonotypes, the clonotypes found in all four sorted-subset donors had higher generation probabilities. Based on pairwise subsampling, the degree of clonotype sharing among donors was expected to be affected by sequencing depth. Across a few donors, approximately 4.6% of naive CD4, roughly 3.5% of naive CD8, 2.3% of memory CD4, and 0.4% to 0.45% of memory CD8 clonotypes were shared. The genetic and exposure-history diversity represented was limited by the small number of donors. Naive subsets generally had larger estimated clonotype richness than memory subsets. Rarefaction of sorted-subset datasets indicated incomplete sequencing despite the large sequencing depth.

A word on this clone: Its antigen is still unknown. Base qualities were left out, and no much larger clone turns up one base away.

Rearrangement joined TRBV7-6 to TRBJ2-1; the D segment cannot be called with confidence. Input material: memory CD4+ T cells sorted from blood. This specimen's cell subset or site label, interpreted: CD45RA-negative fraction. This TCR derives from a young man in good health. The sequenced DNA is TGTGCCAGCAGCGATATCTCCGGCAATGAGCAGTTCTTC. Translated, this is CASSDISGNEQFF.